This T cell receptor beta chain was profiled in a study of T-cell memory formation after mild COVID-19. A note on this clonotype: The antigen is not known.

TCRdb processed the 5' RACE reads anew with MiXCR; each CDR3 protein has one entry. The sample lists approximately 190,000 distinct CDR3 sequences, about a sixth seen once, with 2.4% in the top ten. Unmatched junction bases numbered 7, after V lost 3 bases and J lost 1 base. Germline CDR1 is DFQATT and CDR2 is SNEGSKA (reference sequence). CDR3 length equals 16 residues. Whole-study findings and limits: Researchers report contracting CD4+ clones mostly in CM and EM, with CD8+ clones in EMRA.

Specimen: PBMCs or a T cell subset sorted from them (not recorded which). The chain combines TRBV20-1 with TRBJ2-5; 11 nucleotides align to TRBD2. The source of this sequence is an adult woman who had mild COVID-19 (a few samples of this study predate the infection). Cell type and time point are not known. CDR3 sequence: CSASPLAGASQETQYF. The CDR3 region has the DNA TGCAGTGCTAGTCCACTAGCGGGAGCGAGCCAAGAGACCCAGTACTTC.